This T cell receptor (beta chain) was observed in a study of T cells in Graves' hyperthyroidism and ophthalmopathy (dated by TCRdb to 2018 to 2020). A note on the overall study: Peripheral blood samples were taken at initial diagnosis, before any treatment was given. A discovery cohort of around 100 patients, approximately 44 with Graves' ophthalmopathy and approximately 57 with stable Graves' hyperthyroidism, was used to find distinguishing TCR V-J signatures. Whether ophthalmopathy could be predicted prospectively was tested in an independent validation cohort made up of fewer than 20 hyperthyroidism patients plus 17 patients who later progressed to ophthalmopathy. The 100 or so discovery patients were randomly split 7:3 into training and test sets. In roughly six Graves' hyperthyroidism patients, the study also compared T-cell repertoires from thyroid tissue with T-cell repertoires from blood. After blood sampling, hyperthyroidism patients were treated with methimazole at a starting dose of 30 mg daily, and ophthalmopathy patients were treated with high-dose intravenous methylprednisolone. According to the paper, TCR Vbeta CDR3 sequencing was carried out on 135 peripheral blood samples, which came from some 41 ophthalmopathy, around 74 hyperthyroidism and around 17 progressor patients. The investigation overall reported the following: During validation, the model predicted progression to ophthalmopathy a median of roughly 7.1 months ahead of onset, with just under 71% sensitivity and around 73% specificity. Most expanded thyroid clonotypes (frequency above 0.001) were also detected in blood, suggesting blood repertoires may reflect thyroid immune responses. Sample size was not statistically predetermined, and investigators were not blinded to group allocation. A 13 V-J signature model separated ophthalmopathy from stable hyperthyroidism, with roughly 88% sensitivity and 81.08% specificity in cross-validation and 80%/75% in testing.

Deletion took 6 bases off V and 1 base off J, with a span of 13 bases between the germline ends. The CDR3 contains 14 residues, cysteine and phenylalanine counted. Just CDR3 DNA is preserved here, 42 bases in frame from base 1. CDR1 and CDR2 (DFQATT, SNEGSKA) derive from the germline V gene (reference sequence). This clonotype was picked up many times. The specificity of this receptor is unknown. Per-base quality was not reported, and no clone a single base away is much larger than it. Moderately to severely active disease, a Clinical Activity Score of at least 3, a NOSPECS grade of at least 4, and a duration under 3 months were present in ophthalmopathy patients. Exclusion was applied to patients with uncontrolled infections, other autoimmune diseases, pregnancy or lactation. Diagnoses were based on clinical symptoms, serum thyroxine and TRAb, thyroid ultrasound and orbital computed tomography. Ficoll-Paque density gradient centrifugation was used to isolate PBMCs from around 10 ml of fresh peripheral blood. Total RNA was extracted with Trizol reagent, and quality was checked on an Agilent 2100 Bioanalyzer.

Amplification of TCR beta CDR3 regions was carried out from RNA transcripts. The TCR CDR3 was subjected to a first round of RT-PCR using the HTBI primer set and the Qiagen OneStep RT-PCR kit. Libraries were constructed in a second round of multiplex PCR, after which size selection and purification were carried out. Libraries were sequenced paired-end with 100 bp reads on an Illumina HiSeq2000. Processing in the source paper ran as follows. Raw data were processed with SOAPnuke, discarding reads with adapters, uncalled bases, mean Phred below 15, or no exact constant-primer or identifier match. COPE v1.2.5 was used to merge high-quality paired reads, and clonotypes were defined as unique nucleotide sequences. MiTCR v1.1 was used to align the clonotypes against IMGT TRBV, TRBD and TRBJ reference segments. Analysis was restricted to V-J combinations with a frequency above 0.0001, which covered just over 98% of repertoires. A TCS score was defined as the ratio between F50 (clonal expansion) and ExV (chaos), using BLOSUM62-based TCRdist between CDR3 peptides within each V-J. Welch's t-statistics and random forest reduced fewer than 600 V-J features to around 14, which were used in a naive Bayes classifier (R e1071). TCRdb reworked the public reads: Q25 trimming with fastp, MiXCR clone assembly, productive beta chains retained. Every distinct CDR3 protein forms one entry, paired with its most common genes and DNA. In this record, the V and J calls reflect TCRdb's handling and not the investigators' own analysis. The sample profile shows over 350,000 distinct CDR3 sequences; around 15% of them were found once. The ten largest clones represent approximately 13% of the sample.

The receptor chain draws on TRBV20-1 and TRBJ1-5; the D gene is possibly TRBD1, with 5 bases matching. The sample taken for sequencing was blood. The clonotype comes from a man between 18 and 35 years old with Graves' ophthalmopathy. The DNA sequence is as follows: TGCAGTGCAAGGGGTGACGGGAGCAATCAGCCCCAGCATTTT. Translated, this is CSARGDGSNQPQHF.